These 7 T cell receptor beta chains originate from one sample sequenced in a study of CXCR3-negative and CXCR3-positive naive CD8 T cells. UMI-tagged TRB cDNA libraries were built via 5' RACE. After re-calling the 5' RACE reads, TCRdb lists one entry per CDR3 protein, DNA absent. The sample is made up of about 120,000 distinct CDR3 sequences, and the top ten hold approximately 0.36% of it. The study, taken as a whole, reports: TRB CDR3s were more hydrophobic in CXCR3-positive than in CXCR3-negative naive cells.

No cognate antigen is known for these TCRs. The sample taken for sequencing was naive CXCR3+ CD8+ T cells from blood. Subset denoted: CD45RO-CCR7+CD27+CD95- naive CD8+ T cells expressing CXCR3 (TNR3+). The receptors stem from a human donor in good health. Some clones in this sample may be carry-over from other donors' samples.

The V gene is TRBV4-3, the J gene TRBJ2-1; TCRdb names TRBD1, which stays unverified in the absence of DNA. Germline CDR1 is LGHNA and CDR2 is YSLEER. The CDR3 runs 17 residues. The CDR3: CASSRGQDRETYNEQFF.

The chain carries TRBV4-1 and TRBJ2-7; no DNA is available, so the TRBD1 call from TCRdb remains unchecked. This CDR3 is 14 amino acids long. Per the germline V gene, CDR1 is MGHRA and CDR2 is YSYEKL. CDR3 sequence reads: CASSQVKGAYEQYF.

The rearrangement joins TRBV6-4 to TRBJ2-2; no DNA is available, so the TRBD1 call from TCRdb remains unchecked. Germline V gives CDR1 MRHNA, CDR2 SNTAGT. There are 15 residues in the CDR3. CDR3 protein: CASSDSTGVTGELFF.

The V call is TRBV3-1, the J call TRBJ2-2; checking the TCRdb D call of TRBD2 is not possible without DNA. This CDR3 contains 14 residues. Germline V gives CDR1 LGHDT, CDR2 YNNKEL (reference sequence). The CDR3 loop reads CASSPRGRTGELFF.

This chain connects TRBV28 to TRBJ2-7; TCRdb proposes TRBD1, but this gene call is untestable without DNA. The CDR3 is 12 amino acids. The germline V gene has CDR1 MDHEN and CDR2 SYDVKM. CDR3 region: CASSKQGYEQYF.

The V gene is TRBV28, the J gene TRBJ1-2; TCRdb designates TRBD1, a call that cannot be tested without DNA. The germline V gene encodes CDR1 MDHEN and CDR2 SYDVKM. This CDR3 is built from 14 residues. The CDR3 loop is CASSYPSRDYGYTF.

The chain uses TRBV4-3 and TRBJ1-2; TCRdb gives TRBD1 as the D gene, but with no DNA this cannot be confirmed. There are 13 residues in the CDR3. Germline V gives CDR1 LGHNA, CDR2 YSLEER. CDR3 protein: CASSQGTGYGYTF.